The clone carrying this TCR beta chain was recorded a few times. Its matching antigen is unknown. Each CDR3 protein is one row after TCRdb ran MiXCR on the 5' RACE reads. This table holds 750,000 to 850,000 distinct CDR3 sequences, approximately 12% found once. This sample was included in a study of CD8 T cells in ankylosing spondylitis. Broader study findings: About 8 highly homologous variants made up a TCR beta motif, and this motif appeared characteristic of ankylosing spondylitis blood.

The receptor was isolated from a male donor with ankylosing spondylitis. Sequenced material: blood, either unsorted or a sorted T cell fraction (not recorded which).

The CDR3 region is CSARIGFGETQYF. Written as DNA, the CDR3 is TGCAGTGCTAGAATCGGATTCGGAGAGACCCAGTACTTC. This chain connects TRBV20-1 to TRBJ2-5; D remains unclear. The CDR3 sequence is 13 residues long. The germline V gene encodes CDR1 DFQATT and CDR2 SNEGSKA (reference sequence). The ends were cut back, 2 bases at V and 4 bases at J, with 11 bases in the middle.